This TCR beta chain emerged from a study of blood T cell repertoires in COVID-19. Background on the study: Specimens from acute and convalescent COVID-19 originated in the United States, Italy and Spain. Sample material is recorded as cDNA or gDNA derived from T cells, B-cell-depleted T cells, or PBMCs.

Enrolment of Seattle patients took place during active infection, and they were followed longitudinally. In the original processing: Estimation of nucleated cell counts was performed using reference gene primer amplification. The protocol was immunoSEQ multiplex PCR, while the TCRdb copy is restricted to in-frame clones and leaves out a portion. From that table come the V and J calls and clone size; the DNA was used to work out D and trimming. The sample shows about 250,000 clones, roughly 83% of them seen only once. The CDR3 has 15 residues. V shed 3 bases and J 8 bases; nucleotides not matched to a gene: 12. The germline gives CDR1 SQVTM, CDR2 ANQGSEA.

The chain joins TRBV29-1 to TRBJ1-4, with 7 bases identical to TRBD1. Sequencing was done on a sample of peripheral blood. This TCR was recovered from a woman of 80 years or more with COVID-19, enrolled during active disease. Here the CDR3 DNA reads TGCAGCGTTGATCTAATGACAGGGTCTGGGGAAAAACTGTTTTTT. Its translation: CSVDLMTGSGEKLFF. Filled out from reference TRBV29-1 and TRBJ1-4, the complete variable domain reads SAVISQKPSRDICQRGTSLTIQCQVDSQVTMMFWYRQQPGQSLTLIATANQGSEATYESGFVIDKFPISRPNLTFSTLTVSNMSPEDSSIYLCSVDLMTGSGEKLFFGSGTQLSVL.